The T cell receptor (beta chain) described here comes from a study of cytotoxic CD8 clonotypes in ibrutinib-treated CLL. Only a few counts were recorded for this clone. Data came from immunoSEQ multiplex PCR; TCRdb stores just in-frame clones and leaves some out. The repertoire holds some 160,000 clones, with more than 75% as singletons. Trimming stripped 5 bases from V and 2 bases from J, with 19 bases between. The CDR3 extends over 17 amino acids. Germline CDR1 is SEHNR and CDR2 is FQNEAQ (reference sequence). The source of this sequence is a human donor with chronic lymphocytic leukemia. The V and J genes are TRBV7-9 and TRBJ2-1, with D possibly matching TRBD2 (6 bases). The specimen was PBMCs, collected after 12 months of ibrutinib treatment. CDR3 sequence reads: CASSPNTSPVPYNEQFF. DNA for the CDR3: TGTGCCAGCAGCCCCAATACTAGCCCTGTTCCCTACAATGAGCAGTTCTTC.